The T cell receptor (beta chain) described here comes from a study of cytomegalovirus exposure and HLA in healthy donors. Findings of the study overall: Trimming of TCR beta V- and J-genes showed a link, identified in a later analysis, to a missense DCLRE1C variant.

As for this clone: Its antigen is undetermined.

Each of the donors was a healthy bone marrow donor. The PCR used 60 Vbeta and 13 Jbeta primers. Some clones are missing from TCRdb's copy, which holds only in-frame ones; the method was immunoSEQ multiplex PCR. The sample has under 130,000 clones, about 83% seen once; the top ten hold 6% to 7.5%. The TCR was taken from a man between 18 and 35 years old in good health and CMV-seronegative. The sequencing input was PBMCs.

The CDR3 sequence is CASSPPGLAGGPIETQYF. The CDR3 DNA reads as TGTGCCAGCAGCCCTCCCGGACTAGCGGGAGGGCCGATAGAGACCCAGTACTTC. The chain combines TRBV7-6 with TRBJ2-5; 15 bases are shared with TRBD2. This CDR3 comprises 18 residues. Trimming took 5 bases from V and 4 from J; bases not matched to a gene: 11. Germline lookup yields CDR1 SGHVS and CDR2 FNYEAQ.